The 15 T cell receptor beta chains presented below share a single source sample, sequenced in a study of T-cell reconstitution after alpha-beta-depleted transplantation in children. Unique molecular identifiers were incorporated when the TCRbeta library was constructed. TCRdb reprocessed the PCR reads with MiXCR, giving one entry per CDR3 protein. Among about 420,000 distinct CDR3 sequences, approximately 11% were seen once, and the ten largest hold 4.5% to 7%. The source was PBMCs from the stem cell graft donor, collected from the stem cell graft. These TCRs come from a human donor who donated a stem cell graft to a child with acute myeloid leukemia.

This clonotype was detected a few times. V gene TRBV5-6 combines with J gene TRBJ2-5; 9 bases agree with TRBD2. Per germline, CDR1 SGHDT and CDR2 YYEEEE. Trimming cost V 4 bases and J 3 bases; bases outside gene matches: 4. This CDR3 comprises 14 residues. The CDR3 region has the DNA TGTGCCAGCAGCATCCCTAGCGGGGAAGAGACCCAGTACTTC. Residues: CASSIPSGEETQYF.

As DNA, the CDR3 is TGCGCCAGCAGCTGGGGGACTAGCGGGAGCTCCTACAATGAGCAGTTCTTC. Translating it yields CASSWGTSGSSYNEQFF. This chain links TRBV5-1 with TRBJ2-1, with 14 bases lining up with TRBD2. CDR1 is SGHRS, CDR2 YFSETQ, per germline. V shed 3 bases and J 0 bases; nucleotides not matched to a gene: 2. CDR3 length equals 17 residues. Complete variable domain (other parts from reference TRBV5-1 and TRBJ2-1): KAGVTQTPRYLIKTRGQQVTLSCSPISGHRSVSWYQQTPGQGLQFLFEYFSETQRNKGNFPGRFSGRQFSNSRSEMNVSTLELGDSALYLCASSWGTSGSSYNEQFFGPGTRLTVL.

This chain connects TRBV6-5 to TRBJ2-7; 9 bases are shared with TRBD1. Germline loops: CDR1 MNHEY, CDR2 SVGAGI. The CDR3 is 12 amino acids. J lost 6 bases, V lost 9 bases, and 6 bases had no gene match. CDR3 amino acids: CASGTGSAEQYF. Written as DNA, the CDR3 is TGTGCCAGTGGGACAGGGAGCGCCGAGCAGTACTTC.

This clonotype appeared a single time. This rearrangement joins TRBV30 to TRBJ2-2; TRBD1 aligns across 8 bases. J lost 6 bases, V lost 7 bases, and 7 bases had no gene match. Germline V gene lookup returns CDR1 GTSNPN and CDR2 SVGIG (reference sequence). The CDR3 is made up of 13 amino acids. The CDR3 protein is CASTQGAAGELFF. In nucleotides, the CDR3 is TGTGCCTCAACCCAGGGGGCTGCCGGGGAGCTGTTTTTT.

This clonotype was detected a few times. The chain links TRBV5-6 to TRBJ2-1, with a possible D match to TRBD1 (7 bases). Germline V gene sequence: CDR1 SGHDT, CDR2 YYEEEE. CDR3 length equals 16 residues. V was trimmed by 5 bases and J by 12 bases, leaving 27 bases between them. CDR3 loop: CASSYNRRDSQGAQFF. In DNA, the CDR3 is TGTGCCAGCAGTTACAATCGGAGGGACAGCCAAGGGGCGCAGTTCTTC.

This clonotype came up a few times. This rearrangement joins TRBV29-1 to TRBJ2-5; 8 nucleotides agree with TRBD1. The V gene's germline CDR1 is SQVTM and CDR2 ANQGSEA. The CDR3 extends over 13 amino acids. Trimming cost V 5 bases and J 1 base; bases outside gene matches: 3. The CDR3: CSVPGTGQETQYF. The CDR3 coding sequence is TGCAGCGTTCCAGGGACAGGCCAAGAGACCCAGTACTTC. Based on the CDR3 plus reference TRBV29-1 and TRBJ2-5, the full variable domain is SAVISQKPSRDICQRGTSLTIQCQVDSQVTMMFWYRQQPGQSLTLIATANQGSEATYESGFVIDKFPISRPNLTFSTLTVSNMSPEDSSIYLCSVPGTGQETQYFGPGTRLLVL.

This rearrangement joins TRBV4-1 to TRBJ1-4; 9 bases agree with TRBD1. CDR3 length: 17 amino acids. The J segment lost 2 bases and the V segment lost 0 bases, leaving 4 bases of the junction unmatched. CDR1 and CDR2 from the germline V gene are MGHRA and YSYEKL. This chain's CDR3 is CASSQEKTGGTNEKLFF. The CDR3 DNA reads as TGCGCCAGCAGCCAAGAGAAAACAGGGGGCACTAATGAAAAACTGTTTTTT.

This clonotype was recorded a few times. The J gene is TRBJ1-6, the V gene TRBV5-5; 7 nucleotides align to TRBD1. The CDR3 has 14 residues. Germline V CDR1 and CDR2: SGHKS, YYEKEE (reference sequence). V shed 4 bases and J 10 bases; nucleotides not matched to a gene: 8. This CDR3 is CASSLGQAGSPLHF. In DNA, the CDR3 is TGTGCCAGCAGCCTCGGACAGGCGGGCTCACCCCTCCACTTT.

The V call is TRBV6-5, the J call TRBJ1-2; D ambiguous. CDR1 and CDR2 from the germline V gene are MNHEY and SVGAGI. Trimming took 0 bases from V and 1 from J, leaving 12 bases between them. The CDR3 runs 16 residues. The CDR3 region is CASSYSIDGGNYGYTF. DNA for the CDR3: TGTGCCAGCAGTTACTCGATCGACGGAGGTAACTATGGCTACACCTTC.

A few counts support this clonotype. The chain carries TRBV9 and TRBJ2-1, with 10 positions matching TRBD2. Germline-derived CDR1 and CDR2 are SGDLS and YYNGEE. The CDR3 is 16 residues long. V trimming: 4 bases; J trimming: 4 bases; junction bases outside the gene matches: 8. CDR3 loop: CASSPRAGGNYNEQFF. The CDR3 DNA sequence: TGTGCCAGCAGCCCGAGAGCGGGGGGGAATTACAATGAGCAGTTCTTC.

The rearrangement links TRBV5-1 to TRBJ2-1, with 9 bases that match TRBD1. CDR3 length: 15 residues. The J segment lost 8 bases and the V segment lost 2 bases, leaving 8 bases of the junction unmatched. Per the germline V gene, CDR1 is SGHRS and CDR2 is YFSETQ. This CDR3 is CASSLWDRDTDEQFF. CDR3 bases: TGCGCCAGCAGCTTATGGGACAGGGATACGGATGAGCAGTTCTTC.

This clonotype occurred a few times. The rearrangement uses TRBV6-5 and TRBJ2-7; D may be TRBD1 (6 bases). The germline gives CDR1 MNHEY, CDR2 SVGAGI. This CDR3 has 14 residues. V lost 7 bases and J 4 bases, leaving 17 bases between the germline ends. The CDR3 bases are TGTGCCAGCACCCTCAGGGGTGAACAATACGAGCAGTACTTC. Encoded protein: CASTLRGEQYEQYF.

This clonotype was recorded many times. The chain has TRBV5-5 and TRBJ2-1; TRBD1 is a possible D gene (5 bases). This CDR3 region has 13 residues. CDR1 and CDR2 (germline): SGHKS, YYEKEE (reference sequence). Trimming took 0 bases from V and 6 from J, leaving 7 bases between them. The CDR3 sequence: CASSLVGVNEQFF. In DNA form, the CDR3 reads TGTGCCAGCAGCTTGGTAGGGGTCAATGAGCAGTTCTTC.

This clonotype was seen a few times. The V call is TRBV18, the J call TRBJ2-1, with a tentative D call TRBD2 (5 bases). V lost 1 base and J lost 7, with 14 bases in between. Germline V gene sequence: CDR1 KGHSH, CDR2 LQKENI. The CDR3 sequence is 15 residues long. CDR3 amino acids: CASSPRSGSGNEQFF. As DNA, the CDR3 is TGTGCCAGCTCACCACGGTCGGGGTCCGGTAATGAGCAGTTCTTC.

This clonotype was recorded at least ten times. CDR3 residues: CSAHNGIGYGYTF. The CDR3 bases are TGCAGTGCCCACAATGGTATCGGCTATGGCTACACCTTC. The chain joins TRBV20-1 to TRBJ1-2; D call uncertain. Trimming removed 6 bases at V and 4 bases at J, with 15 bases between. Germline V gives CDR1 DFQATT, CDR2 SNEGSKA (reference sequence). The CDR3 is 13 amino acids.